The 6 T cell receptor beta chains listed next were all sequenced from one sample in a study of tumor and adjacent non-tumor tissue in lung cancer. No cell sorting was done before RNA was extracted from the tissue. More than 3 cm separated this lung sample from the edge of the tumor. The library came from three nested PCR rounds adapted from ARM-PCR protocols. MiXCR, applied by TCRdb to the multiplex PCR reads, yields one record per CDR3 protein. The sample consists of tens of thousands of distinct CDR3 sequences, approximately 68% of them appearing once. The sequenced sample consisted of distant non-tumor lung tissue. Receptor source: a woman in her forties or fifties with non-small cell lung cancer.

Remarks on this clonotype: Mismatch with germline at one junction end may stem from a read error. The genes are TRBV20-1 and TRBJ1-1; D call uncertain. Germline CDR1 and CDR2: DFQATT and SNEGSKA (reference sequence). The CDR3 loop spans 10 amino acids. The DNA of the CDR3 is TGCAGGGCCTGGAGGACTGATGCTTTCTTT. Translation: CRAWRTDAFF.

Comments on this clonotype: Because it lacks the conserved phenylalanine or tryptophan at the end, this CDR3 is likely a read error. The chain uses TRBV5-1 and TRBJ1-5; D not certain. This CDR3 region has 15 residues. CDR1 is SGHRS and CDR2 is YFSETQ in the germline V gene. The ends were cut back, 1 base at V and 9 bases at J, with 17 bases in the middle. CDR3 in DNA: TGCGCCAGCAGCTTGAACGCGAGGGTTGAGGGGCCCCAGCATTCT. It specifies CASSLNARVEGPQHS.

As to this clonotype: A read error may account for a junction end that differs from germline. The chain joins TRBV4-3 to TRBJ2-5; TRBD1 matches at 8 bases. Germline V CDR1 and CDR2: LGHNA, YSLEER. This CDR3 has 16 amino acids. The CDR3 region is CAGSQCSRQGQETQYF. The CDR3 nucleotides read TGCGCCGGCAGCCAATGTTCAAGACAGGGGCAAGAGACCCAGTACTTC.

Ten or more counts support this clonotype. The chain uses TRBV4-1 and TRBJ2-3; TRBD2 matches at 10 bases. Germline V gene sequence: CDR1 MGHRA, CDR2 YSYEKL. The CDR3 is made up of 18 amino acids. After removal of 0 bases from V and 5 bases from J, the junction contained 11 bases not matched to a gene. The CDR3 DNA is TGCGCCAGCAGCCAAGATCGCGTTCCAGCGGGAGGGCAAGATACGCAGTATTTT. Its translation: CASSQDRVPAGGQDTQYF.

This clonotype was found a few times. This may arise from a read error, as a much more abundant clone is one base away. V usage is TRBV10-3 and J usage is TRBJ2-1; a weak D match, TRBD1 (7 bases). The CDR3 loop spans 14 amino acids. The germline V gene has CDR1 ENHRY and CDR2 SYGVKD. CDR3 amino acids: CTIGRGQHTNEQFF. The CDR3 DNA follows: TGTACCATAGGGCGGGGACAGCATACCAATGAGCAGTTCTTC.

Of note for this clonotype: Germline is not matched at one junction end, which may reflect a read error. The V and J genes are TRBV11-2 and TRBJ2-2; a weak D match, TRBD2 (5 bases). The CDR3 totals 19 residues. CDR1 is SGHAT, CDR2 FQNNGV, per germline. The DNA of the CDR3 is TGTGCCAACAGCTTAGACCCGGAGTGGAGGCTACAGAACACCGGGGAGCTGTTTTTT. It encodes CANSLDPEWRLQNTGELFF.